This TCR beta chain originates from a study of cytotoxic CD8 clonotypes in ibrutinib-treated CLL. Study at large: Response specimens were obtained following a median treatment duration of approximately 12 months, with a range of 6 to 36. Overall study results and limits: Clonality, elevated at ibrutinib response, dropped back toward baseline at progression.

About 2 micrograms of genomic DNA, which was extracted from cryopreserved PBMCs, served as the material used for the TCR beta libraries. The assay was immunoSEQ multiplex PCR, and TCRdb's table has in-frame clones only and misses some. Among some 120,000 clones, around 80% were seen once, and the ten largest hold 2.5% to 3.5%. CDR1 is GTSNPN, CDR2 SVGIG, per germline (reference sequence). This CDR3 contains 13 residues. V was clipped by 4 bases and J by 7 bases, with 13 bases between them. This clone turned up a few times. Antigen unknown. This TCR derives from a human donor with chronic lymphocytic leukemia. This chain joins TRBV30 and TRBJ1-4; D unclear. The material sequenced was PBMCs, taken after 24 months of ibrutinib treatment. The CDR3 sequence is CAWTPIVGEKLFF. The CDR3 region has the DNA TGTGCCTGGACCCCCATTGTCGGTGAAAAACTGTTTTTT.